A selection of T cell receptor beta chains follows, all from one sample in a study of OX40 agonist ivuxolimab in advanced cancers. TCRdb's table, derived via immunoSEQ multiplex PCR, lists solely in-frame clones and lacks some. The profile shows fewer than 25,000 clones, around nine tenths of them singletons. This specimen consisted of CD4+ or CD8+ T cells sorted from blood, obtained in a trial of the OX40 agonist ivuxolimab. The origin of the receptors is an adult with an advanced solid tumor such as melanoma, head and neck, liver or kidney cancer. Both conserved end residues are part of each CDR3. D genes are given only for firm matches.

>TRBD1|TRBJ2-2|TRBV19
CASSDRPSNTGELFF
>TRBD1|TRBJ1-2|TRBV30
CAWSRQGNGYTF
>NA|TRBJ1-2|TRBV9
CASSRAEGYTF
>NA|TRBJ2-1|TRBV6-5
CASSYSWGQGNEQFF
>NA|TRBJ2-3|TRBV4-2
CASSRGEGVAGTDTQYF
>TRBD1|TRBJ2-3|TRBV5-1
CASSNRGGDTQYF
>TRBD1|TRBJ2-7|TRBV2
CASSEPPGTGSPYEQYF
>TRBD1|TRBJ1-5|TRBV19
CASSRTGIKDQPQHF
>NA|TRBJ1-5|TRBV7-8
CASSLRGLNQPQHF
>NA|TRBJ2-2|TRBV9
CASSVVGSGNTGELFF
>NA|TRBJ2-3|TRBV27
CASSLRGLGTDTQYF
>NA|TRBJ2-4|TRBV14
CASSQYIQNIQYF
>TRBD2|TRBJ2-7|TRBV7-2
CASSIASGSYEQYF
>TRBD1|TRBJ1-2|TRBV4-1
CASSHPGQGRYGYTF
>TRBD1|TRBJ1-3|TRBV2
CASSATGGYPGNTIYF
>TRBD1|TRBJ2-5|TRBV2
CASTEPSDREGEETQYF
>TRBD1|TRBJ2-7|TRBV27
CASSFLGTGAYEQYF
>NA|TRBJ2-1|TRBV19
CASRRQAFDNEQFF
>TRBD1|TRBJ1-3|TRBV5-5
CASSQRTGHTIYF
>TRBD1|TRBJ2-7|TRBV5-1
CASSLQGAREQYF
>TRBD2|TRBJ2-1|TRBV28
CASSRRLAGGLGMEQFF
>NA|TRBJ2-1|TRBV28
CASSGSGSGYNEQFF
>TRBD2|TRBJ2-5|TRBV19
CASSQIPLAGVRETQYF
>NA|TRBJ2-1|TRBV11-3
CASSSSRNNEQFF
>TRBD2|TRBJ2-1|TRBV11-2
CASSGQREGLSEGSEQFF
>NA|TRBJ2-7|TRBV4-2
CASSEVGGGGYEQYF
>NA|TRBJ2-1|TRBV2
CASSDNGYNEQFF